This is a list of T cell receptor beta chains from one sample in a study of CXCR3-negative and CXCR3-positive naive CD8 T cells. TCRdb re-analyzed the 5' RACE reads; it lists each CDR3 protein once, without DNA. This table lists around 120,000 distinct CDR3 sequences. The sequencing sample was made of naive CXCR3+ CD8+ T cells from blood. The receptors were gathered from a human donor in good health. Some clones in this sample may be carry-over from other donors' samples. Both conserved end residues are part of each CDR3. Each record gives: J gene, V gene, CDR3 protein.

j_gene: TRBJ2-7; v_gene: TRBV29-1; CDR3aa: CSVAMRQLAGMEGLEQYF
j_gene: TRBJ2-3; v_gene: TRBV29-1; CDR3aa: CSAEYGRRPDTQYF
j_gene: TRBJ1-3; v_gene: TRBV29-1; CDR3aa: CSVRGDSGNTIYF
j_gene: TRBJ1-2; v_gene: TRBV11-3; CDR3aa: CASSLGRYGYTF
j_gene: TRBJ1-5; v_gene: TRBV28; CDR3aa: CASSLSTGGYQPQHF
j_gene: TRBJ2-7; v_gene: TRBV14; CDR3aa: CASSQGTPYYEQYF
j_gene: TRBJ1-3; v_gene: TRBV4-1; CDR3aa: CASSQPGSGNTIYF
j_gene: TRBJ1-1; v_gene: TRBV12-3/TRBV12-4; CDR3aa: CASSFGDLDTEAFF
j_gene: TRBJ2-7; v_gene: TRBV7-9; CDR3aa: CASTPEGRYYEQYF
j_gene: TRBJ2-7; v_gene: TRBV4-3; CDR3aa: CASSQDTQGVDEQYF
j_gene: TRBJ2-1; v_gene: TRBV20-1; CDR3aa: CSARSYAAGAQGEQFF
j_gene: TRBJ2-7; v_gene: TRBV28; CDR3aa: CASRPWTGAYEQYF
j_gene: TRBJ1-2; v_gene: TRBV28; CDR3aa: CASSSLGVLNYGYTF
j_gene: TRBJ2-7; v_gene: TRBV16; CDR3aa: CASSPPTVSYEQYF
j_gene: TRBJ2-7; v_gene: TRBV7-6; CDR3aa: CASSSPSAEQYF
j_gene: TRBJ2-7; v_gene: TRBV7-9; CDR3aa: CASSSRDRQTYEQYF